This passage covers 26 T cell receptor beta chains from one sample sequenced in a study of T-cell reconstitution after alpha-beta-depleted transplantation in children. The TCRbeta library was prepared with unique molecular identifiers. TCRdb ran MiXCR on the PCR reads and lists one entry per CDR3 protein. The sample shows approximately 80,000 distinct CDR3 sequences, approximately 14% of them seen only once. The input for sequencing was PBMCs, mostly from graft donor cells, taken 180 days after TCRalphabeta/CD19-depleted stem cell transplant. Source of these receptors: a male patient between 2 and 10 years old who had a stem cell transplant for acute lymphoblastic leukemia, so the T cells may come from the graft donor.

In this sample, this clonotype turned up a few times. The rearrangement uses TRBV4-2 and TRBJ1-1; D is uncertain. V was trimmed by 0 bases and J by 3 bases, leaving 8 bases between them. CDR1 and CDR2 from the germline V gene are LGHNA and YNFKEQ. The CDR3 spans 14 residues. The CDR3, as DNA: TGTGCCAGCAGCCAAGATACGGGATACACTGAAGCTTTCTTT. Protein sequence: CASSQDTGYTEAFF.

This clonotype showed up many times. The chain is built from TRBV12-3 or TRBV12-4 and TRBJ2-5, with TRBD2 matching over 8 bases. The CDR3 contains 14 residues. Trimming at V came to 4 bases and at J to 3 bases, leaving 4 bases not matched to a gene. The CDR3 DNA is TGTGCCAGCAGTTACCCCGGGGGGGAAGAGACCCAGTACTTC. Its protein product is CASSYPGGEETQYF.

This clonotype has a handful of counts. The chain is built from TRBV20-1 and TRBJ1-5; D is unclear. Trimming cost V 0 bases and J 0 bases, with 15 bases left between them. The CDR3 has 17 amino acids. Germline V CDR1 and CDR2: DFQATT, SNEGSKA (reference sequence). As DNA, the CDR3 is TGCAGTGCTAGAGATTTTGTGACGTCGGATAGCAATCAGCCCCAGCATTTT. As protein: CSARDFVTSDSNQPQHF.

In nucleotides, the CDR3 is TGCAGTGCTAGTCCCCTCCTCTTCGTCAATGAGCAGTTCTTC. It codes for CSASPLLFVNEQFF. The chain couples TRBV20-1 to TRBJ2-1, with D unresolved. V was cut by 3 bases and J by 6 bases, with 15 bases left in between. The CDR3 consists of 14 residues. The V gene's germline CDR1 is DFQATT and CDR2 SNEGSKA (reference sequence).

This clonotype appeared a few times. The chain couples TRBV7-9 to TRBJ2-1, with TRBD2 matching 9 bases. Germline trimming cut 1 base from V and 5 bases from J; bases unmatched to any gene: 0. The V gene's germline CDR1 is SEHNR and CDR2 FQNEAQ (reference sequence). The CDR3 spans 14 residues. CDR3 sequence reads: CASSLGLADNEQFF. CDR3 nucleotide sequence: TGTGCCAGCAGCTTAGGACTAGCGGACAATGAGCAGTTCTTC.

This clonotype has only a few counts. J is TRBJ2-5 and V is TRBV20-1; the D gene is possibly TRBD1 (5 bases). V lost 0 bases to trimming and J lost 1 base, with 9 bases between them. Germline V gene sequence: CDR1 DFQATT, CDR2 SNEGSKA (reference sequence). The CDR3 runs to 14 residues. CDR3 in DNA: TGCAGTGCTAGAGAAGGGGCAGCCCAAGAGACCCAGTACTTC. Its translation is CSAREGAAQETQYF.

V gene TRBV4-3 combines with J gene TRBJ1-2; D gene ambiguous. Trimming pared 0 bases from V and 8 bases from J, leaving 13 bases between. CDR1 and CDR2 (germline): LGHNA, YSLEER. The CDR3 has 14 amino acids. This CDR3 is CASSQDPGRKGYTF. Here the CDR3 DNA reads TGCGCCAGCAGCCAAGATCCCGGACGGAAGGGCTACACCTTC.

This chain joins TRBV5-4 and TRBJ2-7; D gene uncertain. From germline, CDR1 is SGHNT and CDR2 YYREEE (reference sequence). Trimming took 4 bases from V and 7 from J, leaving 12 bases between them. CDR3 size: 12 residues. The CDR3 loop reads CASSRPPGEQYF. The DNA for the CDR3 is TGTGCCAGCAGCCGTCCGCCCGGGGAGCAGTACTTC.

The rearrangement joins TRBV3-1 to TRBJ2-7; 9 nucleotides align to TRBD2. The CDR3 consists of 14 residues. V shed 2 bases, J shed 6 bases, and the junction held 5 bases outside the gene matches. Germline CDR1 and CDR2: LGHDT and YNNKEL (reference sequence). CDR3 residues: CASSQKRGVSEQYF. CDR3 nucleotide sequence: TGTGCCAGCAGCCAAAAGCGGGGGGTTAGCGAGCAGTACTTC.

This clonotype was counted a few times. The genes are TRBV4-3 and TRBJ2-7; TRBD1 agrees at 7 bases. Unmatched junction bases numbered 8, after V lost 0 bases and J lost 0 bases. The CDR3 has 17 residues. In germline, CDR1 is LGHNA, CDR2 YSLEER. The CDR3 DNA follows: TGCGCCAGCAGCCAAGAGGGCCCGACAGGGAGCTCCTACGAGCAGTACTTC. Translating it yields CASSQEGPTGSSYEQYF.

CDR3 sequence: CASSLAGAYNEQFF. CDR3 DNA: TGTGCCAGCAGCTTGGCAGGGGCCTACAATGAGCAGTTCTTC. The rearrangement links TRBV7-9 to TRBJ2-1; D is possibly TRBD1 (6 bases). Trimming removed 3 bases from V and 2 bases from J, with 8 bases in between. The germline V gene has CDR1 SEHNR and CDR2 FQNEAQ (reference sequence). CDR3 length equals 14 residues.

This clonotype was seen only a few times. The rearrangement uses TRBV30 and TRBJ2-1, with 10 bases lining up with TRBD1. The CDR3 loop spans 14 amino acids. Germline V lookup: CDR1 GTSNPN, CDR2 SVGIG (reference sequence). After removal of 0 bases from V and 5 bases from J, the junction contained 1 base not matched to a gene. The chain's CDR3 is CAWSVGQGNNEQFF. CDR3 coding DNA: TGTGCCTGGAGTGTGGGACAGGGGAACAATGAGCAGTTCTTC.

Ten or more counts support this clonotype. J is TRBJ2-7 and V is TRBV6-5; a possible D gene is TRBD2 (6 bases). Trimming cost V 4 bases and J 3 bases, with 16 bases left between them. Germline V gene sequence: CDR1 MNHEY, CDR2 SVGAGI. The CDR3 is 15 residues long. CDR3 nucleotides: TGTGCCAGCAGTTTATTCCGGGACTTGAACTACGAGCAGTACTTC. Its protein product is CASSLFRDLNYEQYF.

V and J are TRBV11-2 and TRBJ2-5; 9 nucleotides match TRBD2. Trimming removed 6 bases from V and 5 bases from J; junction bases left unmatched: 10. The CDR3 runs to 15 residues. Germline CDR1 SGHAT, CDR2 FQNNGV. The CDR3 sequence is CASRPLAGAHETQYF. CDR3 nucleotides: TGTGCCAGCAGGCCTTTAGCGGGAGCGCATGAGACCCAGTACTTC.

The gene calls are TRBV27 and TRBJ2-1; 13 bases are shared with TRBD2. This CDR3 contains 16 residues. J lost 6 bases, V lost 5 bases, and 7 bases had no gene match. Germline V CDR1 and CDR2: MNHEY, SMNVEV (reference sequence). The CDR3 loop is CASSLQTSGRLNEQFF. CDR3 nucleotide sequence: TGTGCCAGCAGTCTCCAGACTAGCGGGAGGCTCAATGAGCAGTTCTTC.

The chain links TRBV12-3 or TRBV12-4 to TRBJ1-1; D is uncertain. There are 14 residues in the CDR3. V lost 7 bases and J lost 5, with 17 bases in between. The DNA for the CDR3 is TGTGCCAGCATCTTGGTTGGGGTAGGAACTGAAGCTTTCTTT. Its translation: CASILVGVGTEAFF.

This clonotype was seen a handful of times. The V gene is TRBV4-3, the J gene TRBJ2-1; D is unclear. Germline V lookup: CDR1 LGHNA, CDR2 YSLEER. The CDR3 runs 12 residues. Between the trimmed V and J ends, which lost 3 bases and 7 bases, there was a span of 7 bases. The CDR3 region is CASSQGPNEQFF. CDR3 nucleotide sequence: TGCGCCAGCAGCCAGGGCCCTAATGAGCAGTTCTTC.

This clonotype has just a few counts. The chain links TRBV6-6 to TRBJ1-5; no reliable D call. Trimming pared 6 bases from V and 11 bases from J, leaving 11 bases between. The CDR3 totals 11 residues. Germline CDR1 reads MNHNY; CDR2 reads SVGAGI (reference sequence). CDR3 region: CASSSPGAQHF. Written as DNA, the CDR3 is TGTGCCAGCAGCTCTCCTGGGGCCCAGCATTTT.

This clonotype showed up just a few times. The rearrangement links TRBV5-1 to TRBJ2-2, with 12 bases identical to TRBD2. The germline gives CDR1 SGHRS, CDR2 YFSETQ. The CDR3 consists of 15 residues. V dropped 4 bases and J dropped 7; count of bases not matched to a gene: 5. CDR3 nucleotide sequence: TGCGCCAGCAGCGCGGGACTAGCGGGTATCGGGGAGCTGTTTTTT. Protein product: CASSAGLAGIGELFF.

The gene calls are TRBV6-2 or TRBV6-3 and TRBJ2-7, with TRBD1 as a possible D gene (5 bases). V dropped 5 bases and J dropped 11 bases, with 13 bases sitting between them. This CDR3 is built from 11 residues. CDR1 and CDR2 from the germline V gene are MNHEY and SVGEGT. The chain's CDR3 is CASSPGLLKYF. The CDR3 nucleotides read TGTGCCAGCAGTCCAGGGCTCTTGAAGTACTTC.

This clonotype occurred a few times. The chain is built from TRBV6-1 and TRBJ2-2; D not resolved. The CDR3 is made up of 14 amino acids. Trimming cost V 10 bases and J 3 bases, with 15 bases left between them. Germline V gene sequence: CDR1 MNHNS, CDR2 SASEGT. CDR3 bases: TGTGCCATTCTCGCGAGCTTGTACACCGGGGAGCTGTTTTTT. This translates into CAILASLYTGELFF.

In its sample, this clonotype was seen a few times. The chain employs TRBV7-6 and TRBJ2-2; D call uncertain. The CDR3 has 14 residues. V gave up 1 base and J gave up 3 bases, with 6 bases separating them. CDR1 is SGHVS and CDR2 is FNYEAQ in the germline V gene. CDR3 amino acids: CASSLGGYTGELFF. The CDR3 DNA follows: TGTGCCAGCAGCTTAGGCGGCTACACCGGGGAGCTGTTTTTT.

About this clonotype itself: Just one base apart from a much larger clone, this may be a read error. The rearrangement uses TRBV20-1 and TRBJ1-2; D is uncertain. The CDR3 runs 13 residues. V lost 3 bases and J 12 bases, leaving 20 bases between the germline ends. Germline CDR1 is DFQATT and CDR2 is SNEGSKA (reference sequence). CDR3 nucleotides: TGCAGTGCTAGGGACCGATGGCTATTAGGCGACACCTTC. Translation gives CSARDRWLLGDTF.

The gene calls are TRBV7-9 and TRBJ2-1, with 8 bases identical to TRBD2. CDR1 and CDR2 from the germline V gene are SEHNR and FQNEAQ (reference sequence). This CDR3 contains 15 residues. V shed 5 bases and J 4 bases; nucleotides not matched to a gene: 7. CDR3 residues: CASSPLGGVYNEQFF. The CDR3 DNA sequence: TGTGCCAGCAGCCCGCTCGGGGGGGTTTACAATGAGCAGTTCTTC.

The chain carries TRBV2 and TRBJ1-2, with TRBD1 as a possible D gene (6 bases). Germline loops: CDR1 SNHLY, CDR2 FYNNEI. The CDR3 is 14 residues long. The V end lost 6 bases, the J end lost 3 bases, and 14 bases lay between the germline ends. CDR3 protein: CASRKGGGDYGYTF. CDR3 coding DNA: TGTGCCAGCAGGAAAGGGGGAGGGGACTATGGCTACACCTTC.

This clonotype was recorded at least ten times. This sequence joins TRBV6-5 and TRBJ2-1; perhaps TRBD2 as D (6 bases). The CDR3 is made up of 17 amino acids. The V gene lost 0 bases and the J gene lost 10 bases, with 22 bases spanning the gap. Germline values: CDR1 MNHEY, CDR2 SVGAGI. The CDR3 coding sequence is TGTGCCAGCAGTTACTCGACCCTAGCGAAAACAAAAAGGGAGCAGTTCTTC. Its protein is CASSYSTLAKTKREQFF.